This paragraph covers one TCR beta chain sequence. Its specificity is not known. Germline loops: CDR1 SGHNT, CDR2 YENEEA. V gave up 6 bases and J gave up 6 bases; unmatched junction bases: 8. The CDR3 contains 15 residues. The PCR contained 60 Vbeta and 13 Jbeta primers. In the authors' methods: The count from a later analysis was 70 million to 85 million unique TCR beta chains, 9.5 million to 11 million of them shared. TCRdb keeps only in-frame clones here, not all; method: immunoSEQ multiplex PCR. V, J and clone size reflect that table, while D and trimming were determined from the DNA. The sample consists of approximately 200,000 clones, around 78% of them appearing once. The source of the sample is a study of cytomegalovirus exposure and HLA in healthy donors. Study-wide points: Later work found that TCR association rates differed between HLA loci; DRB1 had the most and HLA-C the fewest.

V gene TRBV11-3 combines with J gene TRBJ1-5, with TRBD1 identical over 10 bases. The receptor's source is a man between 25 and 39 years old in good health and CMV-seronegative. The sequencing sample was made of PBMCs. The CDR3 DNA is TGTGCCAGCAGATGGACAGGGGGAATCAGTCAGCCCCAGCATTTT. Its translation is CASRWTGGISQPQHF.